Sequencing of this TCR beta chain was carried out in a study of radiotherapy plus CTLA-4 blockade in lung cancer. Study-wide context: Among patients, roughly 17% showed objective responses, and roughly 30% had disease control.

TCRdb keeps only in-frame clones here, not all; method: immunoSEQ multiplex PCR. The sample has tens of thousands of clones, roughly 78% seen once. Germline assignment: CDR1 SEHNR and CDR2 FQNEAQ (reference sequence). CDR3 size: 16 residues. The junction had 11 bases not matched to a gene; V was cut back by 4 bases and J by 7 bases. The sample here was peripheral blood, taken from a patient treated with radiotherapy plus ipilimumab. The V gene is TRBV7-9, the J gene TRBJ1-4; 8 nucleotides align to TRBD1. The receptor's source is a human donor with non-small cell lung cancer who had a complete response to radiotherapy plus ipilimumab. The CDR3 nucleotides are TGTGCCAGCAGCTCTATGGGACAGGACCGACCTGAAAAACTGTTTTTT. It yields the protein CASSSMGQDRPEKLFF. Complete variable domain (other parts from reference TRBV7-9 and TRBJ1-4): DTGVSQNPRHKITKRGQNVTFRCDPISEHNRLYWYRQTLGQGPEFLTYFQNEAQLEKSRLLSDRFSAERPKGSFSTLEIQRTEQGDSAMYLCASSSMGQDRPEKLFFGSGTQLSVL.